This TCR beta chain was found in a study of CD8+CD57+ T cells in acquired aplastic anemia. On the study more broadly: CD4+ cell libraries from healthy donors averaged roughly 10 million reads. Overall study findings and caveats: Patients and controls had CD8+ Simpson's diversity values that were not significantly distinct. Common to patients and controls were roughly 30 CD8+ CDR3 sequences.

Genomic DNA was employed as the template in profiling TCR beta VDJ and CDR3. TCRdb independently ran MiXCR on the reads; one entry per CDR3 protein. The sample includes about 160,000 distinct CDR3 sequences, 35% to 55% seen only once; the top ten take 1.1%. In the case of this clonotype: The antigen is not known.

CDR3 length: 13 residues. Germline V gene sequence: CDR1 DFQATT, CDR2 SNEGSKA (reference sequence). The V segment lost 6 bases and the J segment 1 base; nucleotides outside the gene matches: 4. The sample taken for sequencing was sorted CD4+, CD8+, or CD8+CD57+ T cells (not recorded which) from PBMCs. V gene TRBV20-1 combines with J gene TRBJ1-1; 8 positions agree with TRBD1. The TCR originated in a human donor in good health. CDR3 sequence reads: CSARTGRNTEAFF. In DNA form, the CDR3 reads TGCAGTGCCAGGACAGGGAGGAACACTGAAGCTTTCTTT.